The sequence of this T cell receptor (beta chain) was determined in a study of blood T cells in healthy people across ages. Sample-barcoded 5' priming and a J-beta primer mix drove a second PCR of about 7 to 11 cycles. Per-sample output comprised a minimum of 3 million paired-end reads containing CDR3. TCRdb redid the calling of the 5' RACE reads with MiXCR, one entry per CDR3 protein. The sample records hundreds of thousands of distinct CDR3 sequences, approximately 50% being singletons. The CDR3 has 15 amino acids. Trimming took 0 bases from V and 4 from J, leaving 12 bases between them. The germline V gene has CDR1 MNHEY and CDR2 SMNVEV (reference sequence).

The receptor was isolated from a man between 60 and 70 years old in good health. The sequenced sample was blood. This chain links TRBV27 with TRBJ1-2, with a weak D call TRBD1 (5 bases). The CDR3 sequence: CASSLSAGRAYGYTF. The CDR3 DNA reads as TGTGCCAGCAGTTTATCAGCAGGGAGGGCCTATGGCTACACCTTC.